A single T cell receptor (beta chain) is shown here with its context. Its specific antigen is unknown. No per-base quality is available; no much larger clone lies one base away. Trimming at the junction amounts to 2 bases on V and 6 bases on J, and the germline ends lie 4 bases apart. From its cysteine to its phenylalanine, the CDR3 spans 11 amino acids. This entry keeps only the CDR3 DNA: 33 bases, framed from base 1. CDR1 and CDR2, looked up from the germline V gene (reference sequence), are DFQATT and SNEGSKA. The entry originates in a study of regulatory T cells in long-lasting Graves disease (dated by TCRdb to the early 2020s). Some background on the complete study: To count as having persistent Graves' disease, a patient had to have received antithyroid drug treatment for over 5 years with TSH receptor autoantibodies remaining persistently positive. Peripheral blood TCR sequencing and RNA sequencing compared persistent Graves' disease patients with newly diagnosed Graves' disease patients. The study was conducted in China and was registered as a clinical trial. TCR sequencing covered some 13 persistent and roughly 20 newly diagnosed Graves' disease patients, some 33 samples in total. In the clinical cohort, patients with persistent Graves' disease had used antithyroid drugs for an average of about 10.3 years. Broad study findings and their caveats: Persistent patients shared more public clonotypes among themselves (2,741) than newly diagnosed patients did (nearly 1,000). Peripheral blood alone was examined, since thyroid tissue, which constituted the primary lesion, could not be accessed. The authors acknowledged the small sample size as a limitation that may reduce accuracy. Persistent disease showed preferential use of TRBV28, TRBJ1-2 and TRBJ2-5, whereas newly diagnosed disease favored TRBV20-1 and TRBJ2-1. Only the TCR beta chain was sequenced and analyzed. Compared with newly diagnosed patients, persistent Graves' disease patients had lower TCR Shannon entropy and fewer highly expanded clones, which suggests clonal expansion.

Explained via the paper, the time point label denotes: persistent/refractory GD, antithyroid drugs over 5 years with positive TRAb. For both TCR sequencing and RNA sequencing, RNA was extracted from PBMCs in TRIzol. Graves' disease was diagnosed according to American Thyroid Association guidelines. Patients were recruited from an endocrinology department in Xi'an, China. Each patient gave 7.5 to 10 milliliters of peripheral blood, collected in an EDTA anticoagulant tube. Ficoll Paque Plus density gradient separation was used to isolate PBMCs, and no further T cell sorting was done. An Agilent 2100 Bioanalyzer and agarose gel were used to check RNA quality, while a NanoDrop 2000 measured RNA concentration. The library was generated by multiplex PCR. Reads for this sample came from an Illumina HiSeq 4000. To build TCR beta libraries, CDR3 regions were amplified by Arm-PCR using iRepertoire HTBI primers. Before sequencing, the PCR products went through gel purification. Processing in the source paper ran as follows. Across samples, 55 to 80 TRBV and 13 to 15 TRBJ segments were identified and used for gene usage analysis of CDR3 amino acid clonotypes. COPE and FqMerger were used to merge the filtered high-quality paired reads into contigs. BLAST was used to align contigs to IMGT TRBV, TRBD and TRBJ reference genes, and CDR3 was defined according to IMGT. Highly expanded clones were defined as clonotypes with a frequency above 0.1%. Shannon entropy was used to measure repertoire diversity, and the Gini coefficient was used to measure V-J evenness. A clonotype was considered public if more than one individual shared it. TCRdb ran its own pipeline on the public reads, namely fastp trimming at Q25 and MiXCR clone calling, and kept in-frame beta chains. Entries that share a CDR3 protein sequence are merged under the most common genes and DNA. The V and J calls follow TCRdb's processing rather than the paper's. The sample has a few hundred thousand distinct CDR3 sequences on record, roughly 25% of them singletons. Of the sample, under 35% falls within the top ten clones.

Recombination linked TRBV20-1 to TRBJ2-2; the D gene is unclear. This receptor was identified in a woman aged 40 to 49 with Graves disease. Donor details come from another sample of the same person, matched by shared clones. The sample consisted of peripheral blood mononuclear cells (PBMCs), taken when the disease was refractory, from a patient treated with antithyroid drugs. Read as DNA, the sequence is TGCAGTGCTAGAACTCCCGGGGAGCTGTTTTTT. This is translated as CSARTPGELFF.